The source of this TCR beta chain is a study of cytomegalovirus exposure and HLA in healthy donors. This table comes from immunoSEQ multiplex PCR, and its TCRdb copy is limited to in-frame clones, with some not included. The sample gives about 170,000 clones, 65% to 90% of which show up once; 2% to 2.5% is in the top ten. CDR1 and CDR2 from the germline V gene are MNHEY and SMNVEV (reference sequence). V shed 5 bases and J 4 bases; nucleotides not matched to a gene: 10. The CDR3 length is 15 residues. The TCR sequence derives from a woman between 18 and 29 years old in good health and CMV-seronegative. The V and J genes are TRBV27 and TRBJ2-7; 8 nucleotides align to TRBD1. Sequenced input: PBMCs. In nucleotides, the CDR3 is TGTGCCAGCAGTGGATACCGGGACAGGACTTACGAGCAGTACTTC. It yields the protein CASSGYRDRTYEQYF.